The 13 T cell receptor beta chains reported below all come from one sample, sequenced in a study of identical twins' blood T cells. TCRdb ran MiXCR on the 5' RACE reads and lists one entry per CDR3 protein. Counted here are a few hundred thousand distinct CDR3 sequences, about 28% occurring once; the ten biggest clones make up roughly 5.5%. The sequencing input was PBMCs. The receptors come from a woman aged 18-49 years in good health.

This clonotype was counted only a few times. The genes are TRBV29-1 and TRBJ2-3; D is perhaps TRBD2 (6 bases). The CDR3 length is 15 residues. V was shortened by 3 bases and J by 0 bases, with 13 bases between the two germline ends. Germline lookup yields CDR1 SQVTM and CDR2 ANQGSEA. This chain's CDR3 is CSVDGRAGSTDTQYF. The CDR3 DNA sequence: TGCAGCGTTGACGGCCGGGCGGGAAGCACAGATACGCAGTATTTT.

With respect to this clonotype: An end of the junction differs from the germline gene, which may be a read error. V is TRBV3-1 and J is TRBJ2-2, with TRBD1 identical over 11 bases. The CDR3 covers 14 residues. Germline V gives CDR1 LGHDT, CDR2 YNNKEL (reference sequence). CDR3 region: CASSGTGGVGVLFF. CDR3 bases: TGTGCCAGCAGTGGGACAGGGGGTGTCGGGGTGCTGTTTTTT.

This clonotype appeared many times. The CDR3 protein is CATQQGDYSNQPQHF. Written as DNA, the CDR3 is TGTGCCACCCAACAGGGAGATTATAGCAATCAGCCCCAGCATTTT. The chain links TRBV19 to TRBJ1-5; TRBD1 might be the D (6 bases). Germline values: CDR1 LNHDA, CDR2 SQIVND (reference sequence). The CDR3 sequence is 15 residues long. V was clipped by 10 bases and J by 0 bases, with 16 bases between them.

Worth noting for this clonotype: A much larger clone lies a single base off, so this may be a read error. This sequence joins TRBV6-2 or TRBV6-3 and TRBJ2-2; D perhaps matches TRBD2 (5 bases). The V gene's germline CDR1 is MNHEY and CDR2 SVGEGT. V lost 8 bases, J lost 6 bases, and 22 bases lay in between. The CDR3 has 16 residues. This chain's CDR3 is CASGSHPGKPPGELFF. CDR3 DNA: TGTGCCAGCGGCTCTCATCCGGGAAAACCACCCGGGGAGCTGTTTTTT.

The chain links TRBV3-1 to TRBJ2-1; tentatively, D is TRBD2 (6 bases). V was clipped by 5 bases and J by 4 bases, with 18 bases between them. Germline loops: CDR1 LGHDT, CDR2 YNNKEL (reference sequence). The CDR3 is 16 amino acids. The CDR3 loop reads CASSVSGVTSYNEQFF. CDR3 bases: TGTGCCAGCAGCGTGTCGGGGGTTACCTCTTACAATGAGCAGTTCTTC.

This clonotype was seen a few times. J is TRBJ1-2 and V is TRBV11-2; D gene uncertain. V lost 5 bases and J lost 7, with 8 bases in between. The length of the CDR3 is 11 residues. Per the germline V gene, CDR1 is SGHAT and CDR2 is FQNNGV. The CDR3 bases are TGTGCCAGCAGCCCCTCCCGTGGCTACACCTTC. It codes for CASSPSRGYTF.

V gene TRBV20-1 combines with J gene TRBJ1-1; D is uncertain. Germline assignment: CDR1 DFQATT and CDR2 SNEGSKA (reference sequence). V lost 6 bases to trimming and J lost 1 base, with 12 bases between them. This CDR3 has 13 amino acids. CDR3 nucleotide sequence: TGCAGTGCGGTAAGCACAGAGAACACTGAAGCTTTCTTT. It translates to CSAVSTENTEAFF.

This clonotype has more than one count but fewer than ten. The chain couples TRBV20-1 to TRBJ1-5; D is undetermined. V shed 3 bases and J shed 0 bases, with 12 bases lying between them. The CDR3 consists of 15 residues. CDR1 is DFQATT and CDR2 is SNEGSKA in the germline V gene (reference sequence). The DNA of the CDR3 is TGCAGTGCTAGGACGGGCGACTATAGCAATCAGCCCCAGCATTTT. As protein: CSARTGDYSNQPQHF.

In DNA form, the CDR3 reads TGTGCCAGCAGTTTGAGTCCAACCCTCTATGGCTACACCTTC. Translating gives CASSLSPTLYGYTF. This chain links TRBV12-3 or TRBV12-4 with TRBJ1-2; no definite D call. The CDR3 is 14 amino acids. Trimming stripped 3 bases from V and 4 bases from J, with 12 bases between.

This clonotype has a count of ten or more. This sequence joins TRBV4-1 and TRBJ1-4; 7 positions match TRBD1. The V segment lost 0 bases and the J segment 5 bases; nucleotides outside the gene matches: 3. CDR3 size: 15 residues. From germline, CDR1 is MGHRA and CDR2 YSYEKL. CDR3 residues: CASSQEGRGNEKLFF. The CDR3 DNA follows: TGCGCCAGCAGCCAAGAGGGCAGGGGGAATGAAAAACTGTTTTTT.

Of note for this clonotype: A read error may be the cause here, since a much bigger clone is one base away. DNA of the CDR3: TGCAGCGTTGAAGCTTCTACCTACGAGCAGTACTTC. The encoded protein is CSVEASTYEQYF. V gene TRBV29-1 combines with J gene TRBJ2-7; the D is unclear. Germline-derived CDR1 and CDR2 are SQVTM and ANQGSEA. The ends were cut back, 1 base at V and 2 bases at J, with 6 bases in the middle. This CDR3 comprises 12 residues.

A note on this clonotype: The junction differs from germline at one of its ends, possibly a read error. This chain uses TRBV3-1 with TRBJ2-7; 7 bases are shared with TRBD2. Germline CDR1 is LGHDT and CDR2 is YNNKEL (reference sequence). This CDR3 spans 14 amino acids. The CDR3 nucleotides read TGCGCCAGCAGCCAAGCGGGACTTACCTACGAGCAGTACTTC. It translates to CASSQAGLTYEQYF.

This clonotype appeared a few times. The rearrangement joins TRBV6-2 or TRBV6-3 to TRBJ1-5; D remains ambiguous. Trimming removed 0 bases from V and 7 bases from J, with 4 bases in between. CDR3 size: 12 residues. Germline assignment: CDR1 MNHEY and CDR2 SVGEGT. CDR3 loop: CASSYSYQPQHF. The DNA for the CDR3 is TGTGCCAGCAGTTACTCATACCAGCCCCAGCATTTT.